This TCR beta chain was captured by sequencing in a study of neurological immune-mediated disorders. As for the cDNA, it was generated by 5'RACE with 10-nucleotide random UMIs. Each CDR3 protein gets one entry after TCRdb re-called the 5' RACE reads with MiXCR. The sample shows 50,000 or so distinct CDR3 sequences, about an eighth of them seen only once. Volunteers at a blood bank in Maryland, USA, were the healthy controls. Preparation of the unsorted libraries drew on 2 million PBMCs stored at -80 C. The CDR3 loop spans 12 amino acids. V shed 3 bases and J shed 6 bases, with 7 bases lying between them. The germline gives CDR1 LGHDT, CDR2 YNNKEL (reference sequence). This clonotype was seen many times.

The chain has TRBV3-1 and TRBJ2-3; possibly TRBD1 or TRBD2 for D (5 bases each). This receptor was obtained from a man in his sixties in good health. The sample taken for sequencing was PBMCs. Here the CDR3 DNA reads TGTGCCAGCAGCCATCGGGGCGATACGCAGTATTTT. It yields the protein CASSHRGDTQYF.